This TCR beta chain was profiled in a study of cytomegalovirus exposure and HLA in healthy donors (dated by TCRdb to 2017 to 2019). Broadly, across the study: An earlier analysis of some 550 of the donors reported more than 250 Gb of sequence data and roughly 100 million unique TCR beta sequences from some 180 million T cells. Typing coverage varied by locus: roughly 629-630 donors for A, B, C, DRB1 and DQB1; 500 to 550 for DQA1; around 570 for DPA1; about 450 for DPB1. The study aimed to test whether signatures of past pathogen exposure could be identified by cataloging public T cell receptors. All discovery cohort repertoires had been generated on a single sequencing platform. Four to six DR-DQ haplotypes were handled as single units for association and clustering, since linkage in the cohort was strong. Using immunosequencing, the study profiled T cell repertoires from around 680 subjects and related those repertoires to cytomegalovirus serostatus. On average, roughly 240,000 unique TCR beta nucleotide sequences were sequenced per donor among 350 to 400 genotyped donors of the cohort, with roughly 20% of those sequences being non-productive. HLA typing covered class I and class II loci at four-digit resolution. A later analysis re-examined previously published TCR beta repertoires from over 500 donors and added high-resolution HLA genotyping to investigate patterns of TCR occurrence. Of the approximately 370 genotyped donors, 70% to 90% were placed in the genetic ancestry cluster associated with self-reported Caucasian donors. The study combined high-throughput TCR immunosequencing, statistical association of individual TCRs with disease status, and machine learning to predict cytomegalovirus infection status. About 280 gigabases of sequencing data and around 87 million unique TCR sequences were included in an early release covering 550 to 650 HLA-typed donors. Alongside the repertoire data, information on donor age, sex, ethnicity and CMV serostatus was compiled. Rather than using new phenotypic data, the later analysis identified candidate immune exposures from TCR beta sequences and from how often those sequences occurred across donors. To decide whether each TCR beta V gene segment behaved as functional or pseudogenic, an earlier analysis of some 600 of the donors relied on high-throughput TCR beta sequencing. Along with the approximately 700-subject first cohort, a separate validation cohort of over a hundred different subjects was used. Genome-wide SNP genotypes for about 65% of the roughly 670 donors were used in a later genetic analysis, which treated that subset as a discovery cohort.

The cohort consisted of 600 to 750 healthy bone marrow donors. At the time of sampling, all cohort members were nominally healthy, though unrecorded immune exposures were likely present. The donor was CMV seronegative and belonged to the group of approximately 320 seronegative cohort members. Every donor gave a peripheral blood sample, and the peripheral blood mononuclear cells from that sample were used for TCR beta sequencing. The Qiagen DNeasy Blood Extraction Kit was used to extract genomic DNA from the blood cell samples. To prepare the library, the immunoSEQ multiplex PCR assay was applied. The multiplex PCR relied on a mix of 60 forward primers for TCR Vbeta segments and 13 reverse primers for TCR Jbeta segments. The CDR3 region of rearranged TCR beta genes was amplified from genomic DNA by a multiplex PCR assay. On the Illumina HiSeq System, the amplified TCR beta libraries were sequenced as 87-base-pair reads. The authors processed their data as follows. Across the 500 to 850 repertoires, a later analysis counted some 81 million unique TCR beta chains, about 10 million of which were shared by at least two donors. To remove PCR and sequencing errors, raw reads were error-corrected and collapsed into unique sequences using a nearest-neighbor algorithm that merged closely related sequences. Alignment of CDR3 sequences to IMGT reference sequences was used to assign V, D and J gene segments. For a sequence to be retained, at least a six-nucleotide match to both a V gene segment and a J gene segment was required. A rearrangement counted as productive if the CDR3 had no stop codons and remained in frame with V and J, and every other rearrangement counted as non-productive. Following IMGT convention, CDR3 was defined as the stretch from the second conserved V-encoded cysteine up to the conserved J-encoded phenylalanine. The earlier analysis of roughly 590 of the donors excluded sequences that lacked an unambiguous match to a single V gene segment. An earlier analysis of 500 to 700 of the donors classified V segments as functional when productive rearrangements were above 56.7% and as segregating when the standard deviation between donors was above 5%. A statistical classification framework was built to diagnose cytomegalovirus status from the catalog of TCR beta chain sequences. V and J gene assignment, in a later analysis, came from comparing TCR nucleotide sequences with IMGT/GENE-DB human TR gene sequences. Using the TCRdist pipeline, a later analysis assigned CDR3 sequences along with most-parsimonious VDJ recombination scenarios. In a later analysis, each TCR beta chain was defined by its CDR3 amino acid sequence together with its V-gene family, and reads without a unique V-gene family were excluded. A later analysis removed several hundred highly shared, low-generation-probability nucleotide sequences to deal with suspected cross-contamination and a sequencing artifact. In a later analysis, a clonal expansion index for each public chain was calculated from normalized within-repertoire ranks of inferred template counts. A later analysis computed generation probabilities with a VDJ recombination model fitted to out-of-frame rearrangements, and checked the results against IGoR. Hypergeometric tests were used in a later analysis to score TCR-TCR, TCR-HLA and TCR-CMV co-occurrence, with a repertoire-size bias correction applied to the TCR pairs. To estimate false discovery rates, a later analysis permuted the HLA or CMV assignments 20 times. In a later analysis, co-occurring TCRs were grouped with DBSCAN, and TCRdist sequence similarity was added when clustering was performed within HLA-allele-positive subsets. Repertoires with fewer than 30,000 or more than 120,000 public chains, plus five repertoires with anomalous nucleotide sharing, were excluded from co-occurrence clustering. In its TCRdb copy, this immuneACCESS table keeps in-frame sequences only and misses some clones. Where compared with another copy, unresolved V genes explain less than half of these, and the others have no known cause. V, J and clone size are taken as reported in that table, and D and trimming were inferred from the DNA itself. The sample table records approximately 180,000 clones; roughly four fifths of these occur just once. The ten largest clones take up 1.5% to 2% of the sample.

CDR1 and CDR2 were assigned from the germline V gene as SGDLS and YYNGEE. V is trimmed back by 3 bases and J by 3 bases, and the junction contains 3 bases that no gene match accounts for. The CDR3 measures 14 amino acids from cysteine to phenylalanine. The kept DNA is CDR3 alone, 42 bases in frame from the first base. What the research found in general, with its limitations: At a false discovery rate of 0.05, a later analysis linked 15,000 to 20,000 TCR beta sequences to specific HLA alleles. Compared with the approximately 600-donor mean, donors in an Asian-associated ancestry cluster had fewer N-insertions in productive TCRs, according to a later genetic analysis. Compared with equally common non-associated chains, HLA-associated TCR beta chains in a later analysis were more clonally expanded and had lower generation probabilities. According to a later analysis, parvovirus B19, influenza, CMV and Epstein-Barr virus appeared linked to several top co-occurrence clusters. Roughly uniform sequencing depth across donors was assumed in presence/absence analyses, although this assumption may not hold. When HLA alleles, especially DR and DQ, strongly co-occurred, attributing TCR associations to individual alleles was difficult. In a later analysis, the rate of TCR association differed among HLA loci, with DRB1 alleles having the most associated TCRs and HLA-C alleles having the fewest. Because the 87-base-pair reads could not distinguish some IMGT-functional V segments, including TRBV6-2 and TRBV6-3, those segments were excluded. Because counts were too low, seventeen rarely observed V segments, including chromosome 9 orphons, were excluded from the earlier analysis of 587 of the donors. The cohort was sequenced for TCR beta chains only, and without alpha or paired-chain data the features that could be detected were limited. It was suggested by the authors that the approach could potentially be generalized to other disease states and immunological phenotypes. A further reported finding was that TCR beta sequences accurately predicted the HLA-A and HLA-B alleles for most subjects in the first cohort. Because HLA typing was unavailable for some donors at each locus, only the typed subset was used in association tests. A group of highly shared sequence variants was considered likely to be a technical artifact of the sequencing pipeline. Correlated functional status among segregating V segments might reflect linkage disequilibrium, but an unknown experimental factor could not be ruled out. An association between a missense DCLRE1C variant and V-gene and J-gene trimming of TCR beta chains was found in a later genetic analysis and replicated in an independent cohort. A total of fewer than 200 TCR beta chains were listed by the study as associated with cytomegalovirus. A few of the identified cytomegalovirus-associated TCR beta chains were confirmed in vitro to be specific for cytomegalovirus antigens. In a later analysis, most CMV-associated TCR beta chains were found to appear HLA-restricted, with HLA associations seemingly driven largely by CMV exposure. While some public TCRs were present in many individuals, most TCR sequences turned up only very rarely across donors. An earlier analysis of approximately 530 of the donors showed that most TCR beta V segments appeared in productive rearrangements either about 90% or about 30% of the time, which broadly matched IMGT annotations. The only immune exposure information available for the cohort was CMV serostatus. The classifier was reported to diagnose cytomegalovirus status with high specificity and sensitivity in both the original and validation cohorts.

As to this clone: Its antigen specificity is not known. No qualities accompany the bases; no much larger clone lies one base away.

The specimen sequenced was PBMCs. This receptor was identified in a man between 18 and 35 years old in good health and CMV-seronegative. The chain was built from TRBV9 and TRBJ1-5, with TRBD1 identical over 7 junction bases. Here the CDR3 is given as CASSATGNNQPQHF. The DNA is as follows: TGTGCCAGCAGCGCGACAGGGAACAATCAGCCCCAGCATTTT. The full variable domain, completed from the reference TRBV9 and TRBJ1-5 proteins outside the CDR3, reads DSGVTQTPKHLITATGQRVTLRCSPRSGDLSVYWYQQSLDQGLQFLIQYYNGEERAKGNILERFSAQQFPDLHSELNLSSLELGDSALYFCASSATGNNQPQHFGDGTRLSIL.